This T cell receptor (beta chain) appears in the sequencing data of a study of OX40 agonist ivuxolimab in advanced cancers. Germline V gene sequence: CDR1 LNHDA, CDR2 SQIVND (reference sequence). V was shortened by 10 bases and J by 0 bases, with 17 bases between the two germline ends. The CDR3 is 15 residues long. General study results and limits: Some patients without response likewise showed low normalized clonal expansion. Antigen specificity of clonally expanded peripheral T cells was not established.

The assay was immunoSEQ multiplex PCR, and TCRdb's table has in-frame clones only and misses some. The sample has roughly 56,000 clones, roughly 82% seen once; the top ten hold less than 4.5%. To note about this clone: Its matching antigen is unknown.

This clonotype originated in an adult with an advanced solid tumor such as melanoma, head and neck, liver or kidney cancer. The specimen comprised CD4+ or CD8+ T cells sorted from blood, sampled in a trial of the OX40 agonist ivuxolimab. The rearrangement uses TRBV19 and TRBJ2-3; D uncertain. The CDR3 loop reads CATQYQGYSTDTQYF. The CDR3 region has the DNA TGTGCCACTCAGTATCAAGGGTATAGCACAGATACGCAGTATTTT.